These 14 T cell receptor beta chains originate from one sample sequenced in a study of CD8 T cells in Susac syndrome. With random hexamers, reverse transcription was performed on about 0.45 to 1 ug of RNA. A single record per CDR3 protein comes from TCRdb applying MiXCR to the immunoSEQ multiplex PCR reads. The repertoire consists of 90,000 to 110,000 distinct CDR3 sequences, with about 95% occurring once and the leading ten covering just over 0.095%. Sequencing input: CD4+ T cells from PBMCs. Source of these receptors: a human donor in good health.

The rearrangement links TRBV29-1 to TRBJ2-3; the D is unclear. V was trimmed by 4 bases and J by 5 bases, leaving 4 bases between them. Germline lookup yields CDR1 SQVTM and CDR2 ANQGSEA. CDR3 length: 10 amino acids. The CDR3 coding sequence is TGCAGCGTTGCGATAGATACGCAGTATTTT. Translating gives CSVAIDTQYF.

This clonotype was recorded once. This chain connects TRBV19 to TRBJ2-7, with a tentative D call TRBD1 (5 bases). CDR1 is LNHDA, CDR2 SQIVND, per germline (reference sequence). V was pared by 4 bases and J by 0 bases, with 13 bases between. This CDR3 is 15 amino acids long. CDR3 in amino acids: CASSTWTRSSYEQYF. In DNA, the CDR3 is TGTGCCAGTAGTACCTGGACAAGGAGCTCCTACGAGCAGTACTTC.

The chain has TRBV10-3 and TRBJ1-2; D gene uncertain. V was pared by 3 bases and J by 4 bases, with 6 bases between. The CDR3 is made up of 12 amino acids. Germline CDR1 and CDR2: ENHRY and SYGVKD. The CDR3 reads CAISEGFYGYTF. The CDR3, as DNA: TGTGCCATCAGTGAAGGGTTCTATGGCTACACCTTC.

The chain recombines TRBV5-1 with TRBJ2-2; D remains ambiguous. Germline V gene sequence: CDR1 SGHRS, CDR2 YFSETQ. This CDR3 is built from 16 residues. The V end lost 1 base, the J end lost 0 bases, and 10 bases lay between the germline ends. The CDR3 region has the DNA TGCGCCAGCAGCTTGTCGGCGGCTTCGAACACCGGGGAGCTGTTTTTT. Translated, it gives CASSLSAASNTGELFF. Combining the CDR3 with reference TRBV5-1 and TRBJ2-2 gives the whole variable domain KAGVTQTPRYLIKTRGQQVTLSCSPISGHRSVSWYQQTPGQGLQFLFEYFSETQRNKGNFPGRFSGRQFSNSRSEMNVSTLELGDSALYLCASSLSAASNTGELFFGEGSRLTVL.

The J gene is TRBJ2-3, the V gene TRBV19, with D possibly TRBD1 on 5 matching bases. The V and J ends lost 3 bases and 3 bases respectively, with 16 bases between them. The CDR3 is 16 residues long. The germline V gene has CDR1 LNHDA and CDR2 SQIVND (reference sequence). In DNA, the CDR3 is TGTGCCAGTAGTATTTCCCCAGGGCTGCTGACAGATACGCAGTATTTT. This codes for CASSISPGLLTDTQYF.

The rearrangement links TRBV29-1 to TRBJ1-5; D gene ambiguous. V lost 4 bases, J lost 6 bases, and 10 bases lay in between. Germline CDR1 is SQVTM and CDR2 is ANQGSEA. The CDR3 is 12 amino acids. The DNA of the CDR3 is TGCAGCGTTGGCCTCGTGGGTCAGCCCCAGCATTTT. This encodes CSVGLVGQPQHF.

The chain carries TRBV20-1 and TRBJ1-2, with 7 bases fitting TRBD1. The CDR3 has 18 amino acids. Losses at the gene ends were 0 bases for V and 7 bases for J; bases not matched to a gene: 20. Germline V CDR1 and CDR2: DFQATT, SNEGSKA (reference sequence). CDR3 region: CSARDLDRAVVKKGGYTF. CDR3 coding DNA: TGCAGTGCTAGAGATCTTGACAGGGCAGTGGTCAAAAAAGGTGGCTACACCTTC.

The J gene is TRBJ2-5, the V gene TRBV3-1, with D hard to call. Germline values: CDR1 LGHDT, CDR2 YNNKEL (reference sequence). The CDR3 is 13 amino acids. Trimming stripped 1 base from V and 5 bases from J, with 8 bases between. CDR3 sequence reads: CASSQGVRETQYF. The CDR3, as DNA: TGTGCCAGCAGCCAAGGAGTGAGGGAGACCCAGTACTTC.

In its sample, this clonotype was seen once. This chain connects TRBV12-3 or TRBV12-4 to TRBJ1-1; tentatively, D is TRBD1 (5 bases). V lost 3 bases to trimming and J lost 5 bases, with 19 bases between them. This CDR3 spans 16 amino acids. The chain's CDR3 is CASSFGARASGTEAFF. The CDR3 bases are TGTGCCAGCAGTTTTGGGGCAAGGGCAAGTGGGACTGAAGCTTTCTTT.

The V call is TRBV7-3, the J call TRBJ2-5; maybe TRBD2 (6 bases). V was shortened by 2 bases and J by 1 base, with 11 bases between the two germline ends. Germline CDR1 SGHTA, CDR2 FQGTGA. The CDR3 totals 15 residues. CDR3 region: CASSLYGGAQETQYF. The DNA of the CDR3 is TGTGCCAGCAGCTTATATGGCGGGGCCCAAGAGACCCAGTACTTC.

The chain employs TRBV20-1 and TRBJ2-7, with 9 bases aligning to TRBD1. Trimming removed 7 bases from V and 1 base from J; junction bases left unmatched: 5. From germline, CDR1 is DFQATT and CDR2 SNEGSKA (reference sequence). This CDR3 comprises 13 residues. The CDR3 DNA reads TGCAGTGTGACCGGGACAGGGTCCTACGAGCAGTACTTC. This sequence encodes CSVTGTGSYEQYF.

The chain carries TRBV24-1 and TRBJ1-1; weak D call: TRBD1 (5 bases). The germline V and J ends were trimmed by 5 bases and 6 bases, with 9 bases remaining between them. In germline, CDR1 is KGHDR, CDR2 SFDVKD. The CDR3 sequence is 12 residues long. Here the CDR3 reads CATSGGTAEAFF. CDR3 sequence (DNA): TGTGCCACCAGTGGAGGGACGGCTGAAGCTTTCTTT.

This chain connects TRBV20-1 to TRBJ2-7; 7 bases fit TRBD1. Trimming took 4 bases from V and 4 from J; bases not matched to a gene: 7. CDR1 is DFQATT, CDR2 SNEGSKA, per germline (reference sequence). This CDR3 is 13 amino acids long. Here the CDR3 DNA reads TGCAGTGCTACACCGGGACAGACTTACGAGCAGTACTTC. Its translation: CSATPGQTYEQYF.

The chain is built from TRBV24-1 and TRBJ2-2; no definite D call. The CDR3 covers 14 residues. From germline, CDR1 is KGHDR and CDR2 SFDVKD. V shed 4 bases and J shed 0 bases, with 5 bases lying between them. In DNA form, the CDR3 reads TGTGCCACCAGTGAGTTCACGAACACCGGGGAGCTGTTTTTT. It encodes CATSEFTNTGELFF.